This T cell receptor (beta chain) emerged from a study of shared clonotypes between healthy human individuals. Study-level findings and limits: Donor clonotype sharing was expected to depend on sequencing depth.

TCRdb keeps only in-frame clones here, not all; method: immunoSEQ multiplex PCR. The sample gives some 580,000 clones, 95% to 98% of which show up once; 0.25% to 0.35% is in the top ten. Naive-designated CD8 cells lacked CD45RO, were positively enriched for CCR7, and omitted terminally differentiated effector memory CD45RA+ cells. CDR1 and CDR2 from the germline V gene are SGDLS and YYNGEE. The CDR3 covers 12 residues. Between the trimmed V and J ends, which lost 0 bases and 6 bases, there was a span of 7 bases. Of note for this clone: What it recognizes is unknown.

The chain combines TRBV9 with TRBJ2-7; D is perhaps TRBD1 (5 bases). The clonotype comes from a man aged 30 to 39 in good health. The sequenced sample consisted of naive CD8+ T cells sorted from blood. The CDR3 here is CASSVGGREQYF. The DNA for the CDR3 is TGTGCCAGCAGCGTAGGGGGCCGCGAGCAGTACTTC.